These 26 T cell receptor beta chains were sequenced from one sample in a study of blood T cell repertoires in COVID-19 (dated by TCRdb to 2020 to 2021). Library construction relied on the immunoSEQ multiplex PCR assay. TCRdb obtained this table from immuneACCESS and retained in-frame rearrangements with V and J assigned. These tables miss some clones; where compared with another copy, unresolved V genes account for less than half of the shortfall, and the remainder is unexplained. The sample table holds 200,000 to 300,000 clones, of which roughly 90% were seen once. The ten largest clones add up to roughly 0.8% of the sample. The sequenced sample was peripheral blood. The receptors shown here come from a woman aged 25 to 39 with acute or convalescent COVID-19.

V usage is TRBV7-8 and J usage is TRBJ1-3; weak D call: TRBD1 (6 bases). CDR1 is SGHVS, CDR2 FQNEAQ, per germline. The CDR3 has 16 residues. Trimming shortened V by 1 base and J by 5 bases, and 15 bases separated the two germline ends. The DNA for the CDR3 is TGTGCCAGCAGCTTAGTGGCGGGGGGCACACGAAACACCATATATTTT. Protein sequence: CASSLVAGGTRNTIYF.

The chain is built from TRBV19 and TRBJ2-1, with TRBD2 matching over 8 bases. The CDR3 spans 15 residues. CDR1 and CDR2 (germline): LNHDA, SQIVND (reference sequence). With 6 bases clipped from V and 4 bases from J, the junction kept 8 bases outside the gene matches. CDR3 sequence: CASSETSEPYNEQFF. The CDR3 DNA follows: TGTGCCAGTAGCGAGACTAGCGAGCCGTACAATGAGCAGTTCTTC.

The V and J genes are TRBV9 and TRBJ2-7, with TRBD1 matching over 7 bases. The V and J ends lost 4 bases and 4 bases, in that order; junction bases with no gene match: 5. CDR1 is SGDLS and CDR2 is YYNGEE in the germline V gene. The CDR3 sequence is 13 residues long. CDR3 coding DNA: TGTGCCAGCAGCTCCGGGGACAGATACGAGCAGTACTTC. Translating gives CASSSGDRYEQYF. Combining the CDR3 with reference TRBV9 and TRBJ2-7 gives the whole variable domain DSGVTQTPKHLITATGQRVTLRCSPRSGDLSVYWYQQSLDQGLQFLIQYYNGEERAKGNILERFSAQQFPDLHSELNLSSLELGDSALYFCASSSGDRYEQYFGPGTRLTVT.

The chain is built from TRBV25-1 and TRBJ2-7; 12 nucleotides line up with TRBD2. Germline CDR1 reads MGHDK; CDR2 reads SYGVNS. The CDR3 is 15 amino acids. The junction had 6 bases not matched to a gene; V was cut back by 7 bases and J by 2 bases. CDR3 residues: CASTSGLAGTYEQYF. CDR3 DNA sequence: TGTGCCAGCACTTCAGGACTAGCGGGGACCTACGAGCAGTACTTC.

The rearrangement joins TRBV6-6 to TRBJ1-1; 8 bases are a match to TRBD1. Germline CDR1 is MNHNY and CDR2 is SVGAGI (reference sequence). The CDR3 runs 15 residues. V was clipped by 4 bases and J by 0 bases; unmatched bases: 4. The CDR3 bases are TGTGCCAGCAGTTCACTGGGACAGGTGAACACTGAAGCTTTCTTT. Its protein is CASSSLGQVNTEAFF.

V is TRBV6-5 and J is TRBJ1-2; no reliable D call. This CDR3 comprises 13 residues. Looked up from germline, CDR1 is MNHEY and CDR2 is SVGAGI. Trimming stripped 6 bases from V and 7 bases from J, with 15 bases between. The CDR3 spells CASRYRLGIGYTF. The DNA for the CDR3 is TGTGCCAGCAGGTACCGGCTCGGGATTGGCTACACCTTC.

V usage is TRBV2 and J usage is TRBJ2-6; the D gene is possibly TRBD2 (5 bases). Trimming cost V 5 bases and J 0 bases, with 11 bases left between them. The CDR3 is made up of 16 amino acids. Germline-derived CDR1 and CDR2 are SNHLY and FYNNEI. This CDR3 is CASSMRRDSGANVLTF. CDR3 sequence (DNA): TGTGCCAGCAGTATGAGACGGGACTCTGGGGCCAACGTCCTGACTTTC.

The V and J genes are TRBV11-3 and TRBJ2-1, with 8 bases identical to TRBD2. Germline V gene sequence: CDR1 SGHNT, CDR2 YENEEA. Losses at the gene ends were 1 base for V and 6 bases for J; bases not matched to a gene: 5. CDR3 length: 15 amino acids. CDR3 residues: CASSLGFGTSNEQFF. CDR3 sequence (DNA): TGTGCCAGCAGCTTAGGTTTCGGGACTAGCAATGAGCAGTTCTTC.

This clone was observed a few times. The J gene is TRBJ2-6, the V gene TRBV5-6, with 8 bases fitting TRBD2. Germline CDR1 and CDR2: SGHDT and YYEEEE. The V gene end was trimmed by 3 bases and the J gene end by 0 bases; junction bases not matched to a gene: 11. This CDR3 region has 19 residues. The CDR3 is CASSWGGAAGASGANVLTF. CDR3 bases: TGTGCCAGCAGCTGGGGCGGGGCAGCGGGAGCCTCTGGGGCCAACGTCCTGACTTTC.

This clone appeared many times. This sequence joins TRBV7-9 and TRBJ2-2; D is unclear. The V and J ends lost 4 bases and 4 bases respectively, with 10 bases between them. Germline values: CDR1 SEHNR, CDR2 FQNEAQ (reference sequence). The CDR3 is 14 residues long. Here the CDR3 DNA reads TGTGCCAGCAGCTCCAGTCAACGCACCGGGGAGCTGTTTTTT. This codes for CASSSSQRTGELFF.

The rearrangement uses TRBV19 and TRBJ2-3, with D perhaps matching TRBD2 (6 bases). The V end lost 1 base, the J end lost 0 bases, and 11 bases lay between the germline ends. The V gene's germline CDR1 is LNHDA and CDR2 SQIVND (reference sequence). The CDR3 runs to 16 residues. CDR3 in DNA: TGTGCCAGTAGTATAGGGCTAGCGCAAAGCACAGATACGCAGTATTTT. Amino acids: CASSIGLAQSTDTQYF.

The CDR3 bases are TGCGCCAGCAGTCAAAAGGGGGCACGCGGGTCCCCTAATCAGCCCCAGCATTTT. Translation gives CASSQKGARGSPNQPQHF. The V and J genes are TRBV23-1 and TRBJ1-5; 7 nucleotides line up with TRBD1. TRBV23-1 is an ORF, and what it does is uncertain. The CDR3 spans 18 residues. V shed 2 bases and J 4 bases; nucleotides not matched to a gene: 14.

The V gene is TRBV4-1, the J gene TRBJ1-2; TRBD1 matches 10 bases. Trimming at V came to 0 bases and at J to 4 bases, leaving 2 bases not matched to a gene. The germline V gene has CDR1 MGHRA and CDR2 YSYEKL. This CDR3 contains 15 residues. The CDR3 nucleotides are TGCGCCAGCAGCCAAGATGGACAGGGGGGCTATGGCTACACCTTC. Protein product: CASSQDGQGGYGYTF.

The gene calls are TRBV5-5 and TRBJ2-1, with 14 nucleotides matching TRBD2. Germline assignment: CDR1 SGHKS and CDR2 YYEKEE (reference sequence). V was pared by 3 bases and J by 7 bases, with 6 bases of the junction left unmatched. The CDR3 extends over 16 amino acids. CDR3: CASSYSGTSGRNEQFF. CDR3 coding DNA: TGTGCCAGCAGCTACTCCGGGACTAGCGGGAGAAATGAGCAGTTCTTC.

The chain recombines TRBV7-2 with TRBJ2-5; tentatively, D is TRBD2 (5 bases). V was shortened by 5 bases and J by 8 bases, with 15 bases between the two germline ends. Germline CDR1 is SGHTA and CDR2 is FQGNSA. The CDR3 extends over 13 amino acids. CDR3 in amino acids: CASSDQGRGTQYF. The CDR3 DNA is TGTGCCAGCAGCGATCAAGGACGGGGAACCCAGTACTTC.

The chain has TRBV5-6 and TRBJ2-7; D not certain. Germline CDR1 is SGHDT and CDR2 is YYEEEE. The CDR3 runs 12 residues. V was cut by 3 bases and J by 3 bases, with 7 bases left in between. CDR3 in DNA: TGTGCCAGCAGCTCCTCGGTCTACGAGCAGTACTTC. Translating it yields CASSSSVYEQYF.

The CDR3 sequence is CASSLAGGDGYTF. The CDR3 DNA follows: TGCGCCAGCAGCTTGGCAGGGGGCGATGGCTACACCTTC. The chain carries TRBV5-1 and TRBJ1-2; 8 nucleotides match TRBD1. The germline gives CDR1 SGHRS, CDR2 YFSETQ. J lost 6 bases, V lost 0 bases, and 1 base had no gene match. CDR3 length: 13 amino acids.

The chain couples TRBV9 to TRBJ2-5, with D uncertain. Trimming pared 4 bases from V and 1 base from J, leaving 14 bases between. The CDR3 runs to 15 residues. Germline V gene lookup returns CDR1 SGDLS and CDR2 YYNGEE. CDR3 bases: TGTGCCAGCAGCCAAGACCTAGGCCCCCAAGAGACCCAGTACTTC. The encoded protein is CASSQDLGPQETQYF.

This sequence joins TRBV12-5 and TRBJ2-1; a possible D gene is TRBD2 (5 bases). The CDR3 spans 15 residues. The germline V gene encodes CDR1 LGHNT and CDR2 FRNRAP. Trimming pared 0 bases from V and 9 bases from J, leaving 15 bases between. Here the CDR3 reads CASGLVLSGTGEQFF. CDR3 bases: TGTGCTAGTGGTTTGGTACTCAGCGGAACGGGTGAGCAGTTCTTC.

The chain joins TRBV9 to TRBJ2-3; a possible D gene is TRBD2 (7 bases). Per the germline V gene, CDR1 is SGDLS and CDR2 is YYNGEE. With 2 bases removed from V and 0 bases from J, the gap between germline ends came to 16 bases. CDR3 size: 17 residues. The CDR3 region is CASSVRGGLASTDTQYF. CDR3 nucleotide sequence: TGTGCCAGCAGCGTGAGGGGGGGACTGGCGAGCACAGATACGCAGTATTTT.

Only a few counts were recorded for this clone. The gene calls are TRBV7-9 and TRBJ1-6; D not certain. The germline gives CDR1 SEHNR, CDR2 FQNEAQ (reference sequence). This CDR3 spans 13 amino acids. Trimming left V 5 bases short and J 5 bases short, with 7 bases between. The DNA of the CDR3 is TGTGCCAGCAGCCTAAATAATAATTCACCCCTCCACTTT. Protein sequence: CASSLNNNSPLHF.

The chain has TRBV19 and TRBJ2-6; 10 bases fit TRBD1. V was clipped by 5 bases and J by 4 bases; unmatched bases: 11. CDR3 size: 18 residues. The germline V gene has CDR1 LNHDA and CDR2 SQIVND (reference sequence). This chain's CDR3 is CASSAPRGQGTGANVLTF. Written as DNA, the CDR3 is TGTGCCAGTAGTGCGCCTCGGGGACAGGGGACCGGGGCCAACGTCCTGACTTTC.

The V gene is TRBV5-4, the J gene TRBJ2-1; TRBD1 is a possible D gene (6 bases). The CDR3 totals 15 residues. Germline CDR1 is SGHNT and CDR2 is YYREEE (reference sequence). V was cut by 5 bases and J by 3 bases, with 15 bases left in between. CDR3: CASSPGGAGYNEQFF. The CDR3, as DNA: TGTGCCAGCAGTCCTGGGGGCGCCGGCTACAATGAGCAGTTCTTC.

The rearrangement links TRBV20-1 to TRBJ2-3; TRBD2 matches at 11 bases. The V gene end was trimmed by 3 bases and the J gene end by 7 bases; junction bases not matched to a gene: 9. This CDR3 spans 15 amino acids. Germline V gene sequence: CDR1 DFQATT, CDR2 SNEGSKA (reference sequence). CDR3 amino acids: CSASWGVAGGHTQYF. The CDR3 DNA follows: TGCAGTGCTAGTTGGGGTGTAGCGGGAGGGCATACGCAGTATTTT.

CDR3 loop: CASSLSRNSPLHF. The DNA of the CDR3 is TGTGCCAGCAGCTTGTCGAGGAATTCACCCCTCCACTTT. This rearrangement joins TRBV5-6 to TRBJ1-6; D not certain. Trimming removed 1 base from V and 7 bases from J, with 6 bases in between. The germline CDR1 and CDR2 sequences are SGHDT and YYEEEE. The CDR3 loop spans 13 amino acids.

The chain joins TRBV6-5 to TRBJ2-7, with D uncertain. V gave up 2 bases and J gave up 0 bases, with 8 bases separating them. The CDR3 runs 14 residues. CDR1 and CDR2 (germline): MNHEY, SVGAGI. This CDR3 reads CASSYGPASYEQYF. DNA of the CDR3: TGTGCCAGCAGTTACGGGCCAGCCTCCTACGAGCAGTACTTC.